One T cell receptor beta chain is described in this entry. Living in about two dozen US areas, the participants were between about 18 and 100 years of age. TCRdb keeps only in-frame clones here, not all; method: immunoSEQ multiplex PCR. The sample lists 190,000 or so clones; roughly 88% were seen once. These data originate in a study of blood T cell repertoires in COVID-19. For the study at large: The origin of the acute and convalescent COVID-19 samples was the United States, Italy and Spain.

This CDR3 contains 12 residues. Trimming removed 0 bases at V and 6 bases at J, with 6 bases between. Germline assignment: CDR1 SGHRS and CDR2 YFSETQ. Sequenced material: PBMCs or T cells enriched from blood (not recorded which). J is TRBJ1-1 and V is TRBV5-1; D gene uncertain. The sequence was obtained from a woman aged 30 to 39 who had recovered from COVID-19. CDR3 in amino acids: CASSLGSPEAFF. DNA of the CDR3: TGCGCCAGCAGCTTGGGGAGCCCTGAAGCTTTCTTT.